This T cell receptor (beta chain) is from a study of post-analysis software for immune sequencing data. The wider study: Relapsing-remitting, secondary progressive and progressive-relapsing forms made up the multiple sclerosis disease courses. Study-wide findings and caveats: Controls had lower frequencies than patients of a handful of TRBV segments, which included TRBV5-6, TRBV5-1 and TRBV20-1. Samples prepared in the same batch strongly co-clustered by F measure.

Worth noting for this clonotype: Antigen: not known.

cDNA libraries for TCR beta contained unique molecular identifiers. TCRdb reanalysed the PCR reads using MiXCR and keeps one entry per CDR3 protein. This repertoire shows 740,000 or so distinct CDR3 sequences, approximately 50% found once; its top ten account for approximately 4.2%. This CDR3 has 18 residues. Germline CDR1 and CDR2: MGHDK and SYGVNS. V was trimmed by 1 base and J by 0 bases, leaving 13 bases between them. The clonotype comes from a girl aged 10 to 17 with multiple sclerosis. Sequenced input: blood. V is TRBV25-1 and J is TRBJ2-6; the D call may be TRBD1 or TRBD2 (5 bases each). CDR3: CASSEWGTLPSGANVLTF. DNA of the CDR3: TGTGCCAGCAGTGAATGGGGGACGCTTCCCTCTGGGGCCAACGTCCTGACTTTC.